The 20 T cell receptor beta chains listed next were all sequenced from one sample in a study of blood T cell repertoires in COVID-19 (dated by TCRdb to between 2020 and 2021). Libraries were constructed by the immunoSEQ multiplex PCR assay. Here the immuneACCESS table is served through TCRdb, limited to in-frame sequences with V and J called. Missing clones are a known gap in these copies; in checked studies unresolved V genes cover under half, and the rest lacks a known reason. The sample has 100,000 to 150,000 clones on record, 80% to 95% of them singletons. The biggest ten clones account for just over 2% of the sample. The specimen was peripheral blood. The receptor source for this set is a man aged 50 to 60 with COVID-19, enrolled during active disease.

A note on this clone: This sample also contains other DNA sequences that code for the same CDR3. The rearrangement uses TRBV2 and TRBJ2-2; 8 nucleotides line up with TRBD2. Germline CDR1 and CDR2: SNHLY and FYNNEI. The V gene end was trimmed by 6 bases and the J gene end by 5 bases; junction bases not matched to a gene: 8. This CDR3 has 15 residues. CDR3 in amino acids: CASRGLAGRTGELFF. CDR3 DNA sequence: TGTGCCAGCAGGGGATTAGCGGGAAGAACCGGGGAGCTGTTTTTT.

V is TRBV19 and J is TRBJ2-3, with a possible D match to TRBD1 (7 bases). Germline lookup yields CDR1 LNHDA and CDR2 SQIVND (reference sequence). V lost 4 bases to trimming and J lost 2 bases, with 13 bases between them. This CDR3 comprises 15 residues. The CDR3: CASSTQGGHTDTQYF. The CDR3 DNA reads TGTGCCAGTAGTACCCAGGGGGGACACACAGATACGCAGTATTTT.

This chain joins TRBV7-9 and TRBJ2-2; a possible D gene is TRBD1 (6 bases). The V and J ends lost 3 bases and 7 bases respectively, with 12 bases between them. The CDR3 runs 14 residues. In germline, CDR1 is SEHNR, CDR2 FQNEAQ (reference sequence). Here the CDR3 DNA reads TGTGCCAGCAGCTTCTCAGGGGCTCTCGGGGAGCTGTTTTTT. Amino acid sequence: CASSFSGALGELFF.

This clone has only a few counts. The rearrangement uses TRBV5-1 and TRBJ1-6; 9 positions match TRBD1. CDR3 length: 15 residues. J gave up 3 bases and V 4 bases, and 2 bases lay outside the gene matches. CDR1 is SGHRS and CDR2 is YFSETQ in the germline V gene. CDR3: CASSRDRVYNSPLHF. The CDR3 DNA sequence: TGCGCCAGCAGCCGGGACAGGGTCTATAATTCACCCCTCCACTTT.

This rearrangement joins TRBV7-9 to TRBJ2-3; D unresolved. V lost 5 bases and J 1 base, leaving 10 bases between the germline ends. The CDR3 runs to 14 residues. Germline CDR1 and CDR2: SEHNR and FQNEAQ (reference sequence). This chain's CDR3 is CASSPVSGTDTQYF. In nucleotides, the CDR3 is TGTGCCAGCAGCCCCGTTTCGGGCACAGATACGCAGTATTTT.

The J gene is TRBJ1-2, the V gene TRBV9, with a weak D call TRBD1 (5 bases). Per the germline V gene, CDR1 is SGDLS and CDR2 is YYNGEE. Deletions cut 7 bases from V and 5 bases from J, with 9 bases between. The CDR3 totals 11 residues. The CDR3 region has the DNA TGTGCCAGCCGGGGGGGATATGGCTACACCTTC. This gives the protein CASRGGYGYTF.

This CDR3 reads CASSETSGRVGEQFF. DNA for the CDR3: TGTGCCAGCAGCGAGACTAGCGGGAGGGTCGGTGAGCAGTTCTTC. The chain is built from TRBV5-4 and TRBJ2-1; 14 nucleotides agree with TRBD2. Unmatched junction bases numbered 6, after V lost 4 bases and J lost 9 bases. CDR3 length: 15 residues. CDR1 is SGHNT and CDR2 is YYREEE in the germline V gene (reference sequence).

This clone is a singleton in its sample. V usage is TRBV6-5 and J usage is TRBJ2-5; D unresolved. Germline-derived CDR1 and CDR2 are MNHEY and SVGAGI. The V end lost 6 bases, the J end lost 7 bases, and 12 bases lay between the germline ends. This CDR3 is built from 12 residues. CDR3 region: CASRYESGTQYF. As DNA, the CDR3 is TGTGCCAGCAGATACGAATCCGGGACCCAGTACTTC.

This chain links TRBV29-1 with TRBJ2-5; possibly TRBD2 for D (6 bases). The CDR3 has 12 amino acids. CDR1 is SQVTM and CDR2 is ANQGSEA in the germline V gene. The V end lost 6 bases, the J end lost 2 bases, and 10 bases lay between the germline ends. The CDR3 coding sequence is TGCAGCGTGCGGGACGGACAAGAGACCCAGTACTTC. It is translated as CSVRDGQETQYF.

This sequence joins TRBV9 and TRBJ1-3; TRBD1 might be the D (5 bases). This CDR3 spans 14 amino acids. Trimming shortened V by 6 bases and J by 1 base, and 11 bases separated the two germline ends. Germline CDR1 and CDR2: SGDLS and YYNGEE. The CDR3 DNA is TGTGCCAGCAACTCTAGGGGTTCTGGAAACACCATATATTTT. It yields the protein CASNSRGSGNTIYF.

The chain links TRBV6-4 to TRBJ2-3; maybe TRBD2 (6 bases). With 6 bases removed from V and 4 bases from J, the gap between germline ends came to 11 bases. The germline CDR1 and CDR2 sequences are MRHNA and SNTAGT. The CDR3 is made up of 13 amino acids. This CDR3 reads CASRRGEADTQYF. The CDR3 DNA reads TGTGCCAGCAGGCGCGGGGAAGCAGATACGCAGTATTTT.

The chain combines TRBV6-4 with TRBJ2-7; 10 bases map to TRBD2. The germline CDR1 and CDR2 sequences are MRHNA and SNTAGT. This CDR3 region has 15 residues. The junction had 0 bases not matched to a gene; V was cut back by 0 bases and J by 1 base. The CDR3 region has the DNA TGTGCCAGCAGTGACTCAGCGGGAGGGTCCTACGAGCAGTACGTC. Protein product: CASSDSAGGSYEQYV.

This clone was detected only once. V gene TRBV4-1 combines with J gene TRBJ2-3; D is undetermined. The CDR3 consists of 17 residues. The germline V gene has CDR1 MGHRA and CDR2 YSYEKL. Trimming removed 1 base from V and 5 bases from J, with 19 bases in between. The CDR3 region has the DNA TGCGCCAGCAGCCAAGTTTTTTATAGAAAGTGCATAGATACGCAGTATTTT. Translation gives CASSQVFYRKCIDTQYF.

A single count supports this clone. The chain has TRBV7-9 and TRBJ2-5; TRBD2 matches 9 bases. After removal of 1 base from V and 5 bases from J, the junction contained 5 bases not matched to a gene. The CDR3 has 15 residues. Germline V gene sequence: CDR1 SEHNR, CDR2 FQNEAQ (reference sequence). CDR3 bases: TGTGCCAGCAGCTTAGTAGCGGGAGTCGGGGAGACCCAGTACTTC. It encodes CASSLVAGVGETQYF.

The chain joins TRBV19 to TRBJ2-2; 8 bases map to TRBD2. The CDR3 totals 15 residues. V shed 10 bases, J shed 1 base, and the junction held 8 bases outside the gene matches. Germline V lookup: CDR1 LNHDA, CDR2 SQIVND (reference sequence). The CDR3 coding sequence is TGTGCCACCTCCGGGAGGGGGATGAACACCGGGGAGCTGTTTTTT. Its protein product is CATSGRGMNTGELFF. Filled out from reference TRBV19 and TRBJ2-2, the complete variable domain reads DGGITQSPKYLFRKEGQNVTLSCEQNLNHDAMYWYRQDPGQGLRLIYYSQIVNDFQKGDIAEGYSVSREKKESFPLTVTSAQKNPTAFYLCATSGRGMNTGELFFGEGSRLTVL.

The rearrangement links TRBV18 to TRBJ2-7, with D possibly TRBD2 on 6 matching bases. Germline V lookup: CDR1 KGHSH, CDR2 LQKENI. CDR3 size: 14 residues. Deletions cut 2 bases from V and 0 bases from J, with 8 bases between. CDR3 nucleotides: TGTGCCAGCTCACCAGCCGGGAGCTCCTACGAGCAGTACTTC. Translated, it gives CASSPAGSSYEQYF.

This rearrangement joins TRBV2 to TRBJ2-1, with 7 bases matching TRBD2. CDR3 length: 15 residues. V trimming: 9 bases; J trimming: 2 bases; junction bases outside the gene matches: 10. Germline assignment: CDR1 SNHLY and CDR2 FYNNEI. CDR3 bases: TGTGCCAGTGTAAGCGGGACGGATGCCTACAATGAGCAGTTCTTC. It encodes CASVSGTDAYNEQFF.

The J gene is TRBJ2-2, the V gene TRBV9; 7 nucleotides line up with TRBD1. This CDR3 is built from 15 residues. V was clipped by 4 bases and J by 0 bases; unmatched bases: 3. CDR1 is SGDLS and CDR2 is YYNGEE in the germline V gene. The CDR3 spells CASSRDSSNTGELFF. The CDR3 DNA reads as TGTGCCAGCAGCCGGGACAGCTCGAACACCGGGGAGCTGTTTTTT.

CDR3 amino acids: CASSQAGTANTEAFF. CDR3 coding DNA: TGCGCCAGCAGCCAAGCCGGGACAGCGAACACTGAAGCTTTCTTT. V and J are TRBV4-1 and TRBJ1-1; 7 bases agree with TRBD1. V shed 1 base and J 1 base; nucleotides not matched to a gene: 3. The V gene's germline CDR1 is MGHRA and CDR2 YSYEKL. The CDR3 length is 15 residues.

This clone was picked up one time. This chain connects TRBV18 to TRBJ2-2, with TRBD2 identical over 11 bases. There are 15 residues in the CDR3. J was trimmed by 6 bases and V by 6 bases; bases with no gene match: 6. Germline-derived CDR1 and CDR2 are KGHSH and LQKENI. The CDR3, as DNA: TGTGCCAGCTCGGAACTAGCGGGAGTATCCGGGGAGCTGTTTTTT. It specifies CASSELAGVSGELFF.